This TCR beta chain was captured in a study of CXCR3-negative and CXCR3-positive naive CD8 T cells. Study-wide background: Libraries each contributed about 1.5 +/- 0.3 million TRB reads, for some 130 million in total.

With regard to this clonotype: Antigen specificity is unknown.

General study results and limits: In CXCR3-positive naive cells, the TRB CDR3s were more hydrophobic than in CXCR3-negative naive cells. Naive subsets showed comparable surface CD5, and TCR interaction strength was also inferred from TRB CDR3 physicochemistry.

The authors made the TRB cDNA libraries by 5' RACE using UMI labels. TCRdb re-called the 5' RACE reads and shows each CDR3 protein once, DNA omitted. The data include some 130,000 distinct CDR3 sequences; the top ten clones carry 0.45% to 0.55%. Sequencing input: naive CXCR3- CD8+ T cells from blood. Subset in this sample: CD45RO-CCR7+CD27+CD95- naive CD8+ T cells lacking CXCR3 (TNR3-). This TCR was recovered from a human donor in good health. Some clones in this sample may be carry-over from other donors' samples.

The CDR3 sequence: CASSHPTGKETQYF. This chain links TRBV12-3 or TRBV12-4 with TRBJ2-5; TCRdb indicates TRBD1, and absent DNA this call remains unverified. This CDR3 is built from 14 residues.